Below are 22 T cell receptor beta chains sequenced from a single sample in a study of blood T cell repertoires in COVID-19. Repertoires were generated with immunoSEQ multiplex PCR, while TCRdb's copy carries only in-frame clones and drops some. The sample includes under 250,000 clones, 80% to 90% of them seen just once. The sequenced sample was peripheral blood. These receptors were collected from a man between 45 and 60 years old with acute or convalescent COVID-19.

The rearrangement joins TRBV5-6 to TRBJ1-5; TRBD1 matches 8 bases. The CDR3 runs 15 residues. V was pared by 5 bases and J by 6 bases, with 10 bases of the junction left unmatched. Per germline, CDR1 SGHDT and CDR2 YYEEEE. DNA of the CDR3: TGTGCCAGCAGTAGACGACAGGGGAACGGTCAGCCCCAGCATTTT. Amino acids: CASSRRQGNGQPQHF.

The chain joins TRBV29-1 to TRBJ1-5, with 9 positions matching TRBD1. V lost 6 bases, J lost 5 bases, and 5 bases stayed unmatched. The CDR3 loop spans 13 amino acids. Looked up from germline, CDR1 is SQVTM and CDR2 is ANQGSEA. The CDR3 DNA reads as TGCAGCGTCGGACAGGGGAACGATCAGCCCCAGCATTTT. Translated: CSVGQGNDQPQHF.

V gene TRBV6-5 combines with J gene TRBJ1-2; D not certain. The CDR3 has 15 residues. Trimming pared 0 bases from V and 7 bases from J, leaving 15 bases between. Per germline, CDR1 MNHEY and CDR2 SVGAGI. CDR3 DNA sequence: TGTGCCAGCAGTTACTCGCCGGGGATGGTTTTTGGCTACACCTTC. This translates into CASSYSPGMVFGYTF.

V and J are TRBV6-6 and TRBJ2-7; 10 nucleotides line up with TRBD2. This CDR3 is 14 amino acids long. Germline V gene lookup returns CDR1 MNHNY and CDR2 SVGAGI (reference sequence). J was trimmed by 3 bases and V by 5 bases; bases with no gene match: 4. CDR3 DNA: TGTGCCAGCAGTCGGACTAGCGGTTTCTACGAGCAGTACTTC. As protein: CASSRTSGFYEQYF.

The chain has TRBV7-9 and TRBJ1-1, with D possibly TRBD1 on 5 matching bases. Germline CDR1 reads SEHNR; CDR2 reads FQNEAQ (reference sequence). The CDR3 has 14 residues. Trimming pared 2 bases from V and 1 base from J, leaving 8 bases between. The CDR3 region is CASSLSGGNTEAFF. DNA for the CDR3: TGTGCCAGCAGCTTATCGGGGGGGAACACTGAAGCTTTCTTT.

In this sample, this clone turned up a few times. The V call is TRBV6-6, the J call TRBJ1-1; D gene ambiguous. Trimming pared 6 bases from V and 2 bases from J, leaving 4 bases between. CDR1 MNHNY and CDR2 SVGAGI come from the germline V gene (reference sequence). This CDR3 spans 11 amino acids. CDR3 DNA: TGTGCCAGCAGCCATAACACTGAAGCTTTCTTT. Amino acid sequence: CASSHNTEAFF.

Comments on this clone: Compared with germline, one end of the junction differs, possibly owing to a read error. The chain employs TRBV2 and TRBJ1-3; D gene uncertain. This CDR3 has 14 residues. Looked up from germline, CDR1 is SNHLY and CDR2 is FYNNEI. CDR3 region: CASSEESSGNTIYF. In DNA form, the CDR3 reads TGTGCCAGCAGCGAAGAGAGCTCTGGAAACACCATATATTTT.

This clone has a handful of counts. The V call is TRBV6-5, the J call TRBJ1-2, with 8 bases matching TRBD1. Unmatched junction bases numbered 4, after V lost 5 bases and J lost 2 bases. This CDR3 region has 14 residues. Germline CDR1 and CDR2: MNHEY and SVGAGI. The DNA of the CDR3 is TGTGCCAGCAGTACCAGGGGGCGCAACTATGGCTACACCTTC. Amino acids: CASSTRGRNYGYTF.

This sequence joins TRBV7-9 and TRBJ2-2; no definite D call. There are 12 residues in the CDR3. Per germline, CDR1 SEHNR and CDR2 FQNEAQ (reference sequence). V was cut by 5 bases and J by 6 bases, with 7 bases left in between. CDR3 amino acids: CASSISSGELFF. The DNA for the CDR3 is TGTGCCAGCAGCATCTCTTCCGGGGAGCTGTTTTTT.

The rearrangement uses TRBV6-5 and TRBJ2-3, with 11 bases lining up with TRBD1. V gave up 7 bases and J gave up 4 bases; unmatched junction bases: 4. This CDR3 region has 14 residues. Germline V gene data show CDR1 as MNHEY and CDR2 as SVGAGI. This CDR3 is CASNPGQGADTQYF. The CDR3 DNA is TGTGCCAGCAACCCGGGACAGGGGGCAGATACGCAGTATTTT.

The chain has TRBV6-1 and TRBJ2-3; weak D call: TRBD1 (6 bases). Germline CDR1 is MNHNS and CDR2 is SASEGT. V was clipped by 4 bases and J by 1 base, with 15 bases between them. The CDR3 consists of 16 residues. This CDR3 reads CASSGRTGSGTDTQYF. In DNA, the CDR3 is TGTGCCAGCAGTGGCCGTACAGGGTCTGGCACAGATACGCAGTATTTT.

V is TRBV18 and J is TRBJ1-6, with D tentatively TRBD1 (5 bases). CDR1 KGHSH and CDR2 LQKENI come from the germline V gene. The CDR3 runs to 15 residues. Trimming removed 3 bases at V and 0 bases at J, with 6 bases between. CDR3 bases: TGTGCCAGCTCACCGACAGACTCCTATAATTCACCCCTCCACTTT. It yields the protein CASSPTDSYNSPLHF.

CDR3 region: CASSVEGLAGGPREQFF. The DNA of the CDR3 is TGTGCCAGCAGCGTAGAGGGACTAGCGGGAGGGCCTAGGGAGCAGTTCTTC. The V and J genes are TRBV9 and TRBJ2-1; 16 nucleotides match TRBD2. V lost 0 bases, J lost 10 bases, and 7 bases stayed unmatched. The CDR3 extends over 17 amino acids. CDR1 is SGDLS, CDR2 YYNGEE, per germline.

This chain joins TRBV7-2 and TRBJ1-6; 7 bases are a match to TRBD1. V gave up 2 bases and J gave up 9 bases; unmatched junction bases: 10. This CDR3 comprises 16 residues. CDR1 and CDR2 (germline): SGHTA, FQGNSA. CDR3 DNA sequence: TGTGCCAGCAGCTTAAGTTTGACAGGGATCGGTTCACCCCTCCACTTT. Translated, it gives CASSLSLTGIGSPLHF.

With respect to this clone: The germline gene is not matched at one end of the junction; a read error may be the cause. The gene calls are TRBV7-9 and TRBJ1-6, with D perhaps TRBD1 (5 bases). There are 15 residues in the CDR3. Germline V gene data show CDR1 as SEHNR and CDR2 as FQNEAQ (reference sequence). The chain's CDR3 is CASSQGASFNSPLHF. CDR3 nucleotide sequence: TGTGCCAGCAGCCAAGGGGCATCCTTTAATTCACCCCTCCACTTT.

In this sample, this clone turned up once. This chain connects TRBV12-3 or TRBV12-4 to TRBJ1-2; the D is unclear. The CDR3 extends over 13 amino acids. V was trimmed by 2 bases and J by 2 bases, leaving 6 bases between them. CDR3 amino acids: CASSLNNNYGYTF. The CDR3, as DNA: TGTGCCAGCAGTTTAAACAACAACTATGGCTACACCTTC.

V is TRBV5-1 and J is TRBJ1-2; 7 bases are shared with TRBD1. The V and J ends lost 4 bases and 8 bases, in that order; junction bases with no gene match: 5. In germline, CDR1 is SGHRS, CDR2 YFSETQ. The CDR3 totals 12 residues. The CDR3 here is CASSEDRFGYTF. For the CDR3, the DNA is TGCGCCAGCAGCGAGGACAGGTTCGGCTACACCTTC.

Comments on this clone: Lacking the conserved final phenylalanine or tryptophan, this CDR3 likely reflects a read error. No DNA is shown, since the ends of the CDR3 on it are uncertain; the CDR3 is the one TCRdb lists. V usage is TRBV12-3 or TRBV12-4 and J usage is TRBJ2-3; the table's TRBD2 call for D was not verified on the DNA. From its first to its last residue, the CDR3 has 10 amino acids. The CDR3: CASSRPTSRV.

The chain carries TRBV23-1 and TRBJ1-5; tentatively, D is TRBD1 (5 bases). TRBV23-1 carries the ORF label, with uncertain function. CDR3 size: 16 residues. V dropped 0 bases and J dropped 7 bases, with 16 bases sitting between them. In DNA, the CDR3 is TGCGCCAGCAGTCAATCATCCCAGGGAATGGGGCAGCCCCAGCATTTT. Residues: CASSQSSQGMGQPQHF.

The chain joins TRBV28 to TRBJ1-4, with TRBD1 matching over 8 bases. Germline assignment: CDR1 MDHEN and CDR2 SYDVKM. This CDR3 spans 14 amino acids. Germline trimming cut 7 bases from V and 9 bases from J; bases unmatched to any gene: 10. DNA of the CDR3: TGTGCCAGCACGACAGGGGCAGTCCCCAAAAAACTGTTTTTT. The encoded protein is CASTTGAVPKKLFF.

This clone was picked up one time. This chain joins TRBV13 and TRBJ1-3; no firm D call. V was clipped by 0 bases and J by 0 bases, with 6 bases between them. The CDR3 is 15 amino acids. CDR1 and CDR2 (germline): PRHDT, FYEKMQ (reference sequence). The CDR3 DNA follows: TGTGCCAGCAGCTTAGGCGATAGCTCTGGAAACACCATATATTTT. This encodes CASSLGDSSGNTIYF. The full variable domain, rest sourced from reference TRBV13 and TRBJ1-3, is AAGVIQSPRHLIKEKRETATLKCYPIPRHDTVYWYQQGPGQDPQFLISFYEKMQSDKGSIPDRFSAQQFSDYHSELNMSSLELGDSALYFCASSLGDSSGNTIYFGEGSWLTVV.

This chain uses TRBV30 with TRBJ1-5; D unresolved. Trimming left V 2 bases short and J 5 bases short, with 7 bases between. From germline, CDR1 is GTSNPN and CDR2 SVGIG (reference sequence). The CDR3 extends over 12 amino acids. The chain's CDR3 is CAWSSVDQPQHF. The CDR3 coding sequence is TGTGCCTGGAGTTCGGTAGATCAGCCCCAGCATTTT.